Sequencing of this T cell receptor (beta chain) was carried out in a study of T cell responses to AZD1222 COVID-19 vaccine. V dropped 4 bases and J dropped 1; count of bases not matched to a gene: 3. The germline gives CDR1 MNHEY, CDR2 SMNVEV (reference sequence). This CDR3 has 15 amino acids. As to this clone: What it binds is unknown.

Regarding the study as a whole: Elevations in Spike-specific TCR breadth and depth followed administration of two AZD1222 doses. The donors showed a predominance of white British ancestry and of females, with possible underestimation of clonal diversity. At study baseline, merely five or six AZD1222 recipients were seropositive. Sampled repertoires all dated from after the peak T cell response.

Clones were sequenced by immunoSEQ multiplex PCR, and TCRdb holds only the in-frame ones, with some missing. The repertoire holds about 180,000 clones, roughly 91% seen once, with roughly 27% in the top ten. The chain links TRBV27 to TRBJ2-3; 9 bases align to TRBD2. The clonotype comes from an adult who received the AZD1222 COVID-19 vaccine. The source was peripheral blood, collected 28 days after the second AZD1222 dose. The CDR3: CASSSAGGGTDTQYF. The CDR3, as DNA: TGTGCCAGCAGTTCGGCGGGAGGGGGCACAGATACGCAGTATTTT.